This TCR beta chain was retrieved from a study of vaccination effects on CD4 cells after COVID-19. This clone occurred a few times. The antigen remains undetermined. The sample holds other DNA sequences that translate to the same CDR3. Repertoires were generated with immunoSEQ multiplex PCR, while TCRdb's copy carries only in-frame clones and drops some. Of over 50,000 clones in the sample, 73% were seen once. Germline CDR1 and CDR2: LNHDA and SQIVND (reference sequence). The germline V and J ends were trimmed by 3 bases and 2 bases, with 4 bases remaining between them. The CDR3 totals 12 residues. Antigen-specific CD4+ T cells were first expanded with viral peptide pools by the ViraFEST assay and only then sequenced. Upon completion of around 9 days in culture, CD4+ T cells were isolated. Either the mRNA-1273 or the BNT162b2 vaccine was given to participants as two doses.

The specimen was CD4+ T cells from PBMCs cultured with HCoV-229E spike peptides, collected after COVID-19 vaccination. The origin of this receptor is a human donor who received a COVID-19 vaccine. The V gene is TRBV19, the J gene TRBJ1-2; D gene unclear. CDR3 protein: CASSIQNYGYTF. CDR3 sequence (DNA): TGTGCCAGTAGTATTCAGAACTATGGCTACACCTTC.